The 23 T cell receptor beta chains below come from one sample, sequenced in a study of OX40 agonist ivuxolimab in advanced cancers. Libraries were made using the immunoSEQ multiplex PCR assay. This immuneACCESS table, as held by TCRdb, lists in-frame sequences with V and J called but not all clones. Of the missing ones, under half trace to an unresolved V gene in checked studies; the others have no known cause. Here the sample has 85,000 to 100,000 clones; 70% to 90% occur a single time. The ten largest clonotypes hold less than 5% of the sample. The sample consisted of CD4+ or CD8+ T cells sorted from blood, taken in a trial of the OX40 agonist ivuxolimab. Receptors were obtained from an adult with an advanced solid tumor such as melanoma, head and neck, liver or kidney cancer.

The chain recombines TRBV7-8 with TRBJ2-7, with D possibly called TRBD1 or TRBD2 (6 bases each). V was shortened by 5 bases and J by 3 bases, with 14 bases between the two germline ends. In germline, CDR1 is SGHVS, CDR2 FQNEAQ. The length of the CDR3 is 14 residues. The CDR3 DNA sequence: TGTGCCAGCAGCGCGTTGAGGGGGGACTACGAGCAGTACTTC. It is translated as CASSALRGDYEQYF.

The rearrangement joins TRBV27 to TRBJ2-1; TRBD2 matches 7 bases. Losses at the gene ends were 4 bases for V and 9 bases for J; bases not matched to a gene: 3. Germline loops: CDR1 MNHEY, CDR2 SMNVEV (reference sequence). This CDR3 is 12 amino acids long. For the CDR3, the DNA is TGTGCCAGCAGTTGGTCGGGGGGTGAGCAGTTCTTC. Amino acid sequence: CASSWSGGEQFF.

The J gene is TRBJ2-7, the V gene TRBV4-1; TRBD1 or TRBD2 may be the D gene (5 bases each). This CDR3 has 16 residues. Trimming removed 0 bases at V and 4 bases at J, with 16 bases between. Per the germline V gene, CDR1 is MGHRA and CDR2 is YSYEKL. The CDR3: CASSQDFSPREYEQYF. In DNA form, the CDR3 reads TGCGCCAGCAGCCAAGATTTTTCCCCCAGGGAGTACGAGCAGTACTTC.

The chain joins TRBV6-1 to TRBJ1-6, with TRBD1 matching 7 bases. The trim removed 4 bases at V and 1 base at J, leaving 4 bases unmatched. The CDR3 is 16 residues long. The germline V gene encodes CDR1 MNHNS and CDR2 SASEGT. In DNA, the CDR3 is TGTGCCAGCAGTGCCCCGGGACAGTCCTATAATTCACCCCTCCACTTT. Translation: CASSAPGQSYNSPLHF.

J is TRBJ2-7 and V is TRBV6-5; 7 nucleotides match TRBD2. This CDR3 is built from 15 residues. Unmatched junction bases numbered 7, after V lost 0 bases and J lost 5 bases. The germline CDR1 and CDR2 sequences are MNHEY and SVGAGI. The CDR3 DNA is TGTGCCAGCAGTTACTCGGGGGGGGAAGTGAACGAGCAGTACTTC. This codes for CASSYSGGEVNEQYF.

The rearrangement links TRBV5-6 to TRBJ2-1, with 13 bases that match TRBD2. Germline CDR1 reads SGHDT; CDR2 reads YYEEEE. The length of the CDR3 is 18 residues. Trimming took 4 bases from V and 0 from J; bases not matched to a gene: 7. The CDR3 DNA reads TGTGCCAGCAGCGGGGGACTAGCGGGACATCTCTCCTACAATGAGCAGTTCTTC. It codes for CASSGGLAGHLSYNEQFF.

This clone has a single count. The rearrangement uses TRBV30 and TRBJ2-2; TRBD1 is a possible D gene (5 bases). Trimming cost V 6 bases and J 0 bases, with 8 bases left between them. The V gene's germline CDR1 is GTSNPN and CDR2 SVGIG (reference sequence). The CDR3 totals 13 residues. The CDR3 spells CACKGTNTGELFF. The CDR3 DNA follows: TGTGCCTGCAAGGGGACGAACACCGGGGAGCTGTTTTTT.

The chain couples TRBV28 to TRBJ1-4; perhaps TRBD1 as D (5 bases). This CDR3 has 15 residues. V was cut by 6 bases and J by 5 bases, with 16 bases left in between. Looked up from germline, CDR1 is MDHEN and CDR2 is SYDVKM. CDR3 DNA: TGTGCCAGCAGCGCCAGCGCGGGGGGGAATGAAAAACTGTTTTTT. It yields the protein CASSASAGGNEKLFF. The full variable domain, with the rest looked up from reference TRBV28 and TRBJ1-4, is DVKVTQSSRYLVKRTGEKVFLECVQDMDHENMFWYRQDPGLGLRLIYFSYDVKMKEKGDIPEGYSVSREKKERFSLILESASTNQTSMYLCASSASAGGNEKLFFGSGTQLSVL.

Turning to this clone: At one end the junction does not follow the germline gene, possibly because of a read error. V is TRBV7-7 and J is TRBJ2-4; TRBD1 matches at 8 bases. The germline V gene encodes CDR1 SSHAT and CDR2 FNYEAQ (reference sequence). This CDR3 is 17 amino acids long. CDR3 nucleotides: TGTGCTAGCACCCCGATGAGAACCCGGACAGGGTCACTCATTCAGTACTTC. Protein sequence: CASTPMRTRTGSLIQYF.

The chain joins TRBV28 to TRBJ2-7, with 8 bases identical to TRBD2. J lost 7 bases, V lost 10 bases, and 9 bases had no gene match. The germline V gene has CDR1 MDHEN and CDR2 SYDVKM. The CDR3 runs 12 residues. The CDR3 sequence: CATQRGMVEQYF. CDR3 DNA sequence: TGTGCCACTCAGCGGGGGATGGTAGAGCAGTACTTC.

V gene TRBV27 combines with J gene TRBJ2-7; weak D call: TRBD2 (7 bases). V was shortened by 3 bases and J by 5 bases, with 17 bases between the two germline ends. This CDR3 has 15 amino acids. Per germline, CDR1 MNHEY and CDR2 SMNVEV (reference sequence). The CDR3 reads CASSFRGARIDEQYF. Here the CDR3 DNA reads TGTGCCAGCAGTTTTCGGGGGGCACGCATTGACGAGCAGTACTTC.

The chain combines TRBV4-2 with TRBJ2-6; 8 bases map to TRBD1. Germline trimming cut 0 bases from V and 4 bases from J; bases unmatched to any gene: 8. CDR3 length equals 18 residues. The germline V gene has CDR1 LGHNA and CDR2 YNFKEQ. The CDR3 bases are TGTGCCAGCAGCCAAGAGTGGAGACAGGGGTTAGGGGCCAACGTCCTGACTTTC. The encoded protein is CASSQEWRQGLGANVLTF.

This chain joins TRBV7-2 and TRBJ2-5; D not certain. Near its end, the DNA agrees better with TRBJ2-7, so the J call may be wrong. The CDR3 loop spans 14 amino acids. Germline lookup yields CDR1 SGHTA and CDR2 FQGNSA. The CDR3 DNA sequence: TGTGCCAGCAGCTCCCGGAGTTCCCAGAACGAGCAGTACTTC. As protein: CASSSRSSQNEQYF.

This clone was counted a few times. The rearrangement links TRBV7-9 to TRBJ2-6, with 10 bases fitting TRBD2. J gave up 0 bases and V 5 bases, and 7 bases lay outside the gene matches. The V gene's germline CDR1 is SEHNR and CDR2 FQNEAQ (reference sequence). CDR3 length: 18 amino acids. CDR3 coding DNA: TGTGCCAGCAGCCGAGGACTAGCGGAACCCTCTGGGGCCAACGTCCTGACTTTC. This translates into CASSRGLAEPSGANVLTF.

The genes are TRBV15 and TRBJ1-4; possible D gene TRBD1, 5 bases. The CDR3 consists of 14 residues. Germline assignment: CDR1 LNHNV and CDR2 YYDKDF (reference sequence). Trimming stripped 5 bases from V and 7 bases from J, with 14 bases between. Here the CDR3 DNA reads TGTGCCACCAGCTCTCGGCGGGGCCCTGAAAAACTGTTTTTT. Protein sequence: CATSSRRGPEKLFF.

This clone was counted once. In DNA form, the CDR3 reads TGTGCCAGCAGCCGGAGATCGTCCTATGGCTACACCTTC. It yields the protein CASSRRSSYGYTF. This chain joins TRBV6-5 and TRBJ1-2; D uncertain. Trimming shortened V by 6 bases and J by 4 bases, and 12 bases separated the two germline ends. The CDR3 loop spans 13 amino acids. The germline V gene encodes CDR1 MNHEY and CDR2 SVGAGI.

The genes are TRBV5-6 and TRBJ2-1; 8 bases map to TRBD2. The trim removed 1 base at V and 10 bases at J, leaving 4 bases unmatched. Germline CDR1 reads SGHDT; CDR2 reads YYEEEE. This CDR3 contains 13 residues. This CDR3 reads CASSLSGSREQFF. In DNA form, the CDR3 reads TGTGCCAGCAGCTTGAGCGGGAGTCGGGAGCAGTTCTTC.

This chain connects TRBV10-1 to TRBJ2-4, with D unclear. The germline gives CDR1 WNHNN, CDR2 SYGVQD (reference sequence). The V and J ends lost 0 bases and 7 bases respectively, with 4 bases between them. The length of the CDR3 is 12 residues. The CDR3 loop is CASSESGNIQYF. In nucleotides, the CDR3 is TGCGCCAGCAGTGAGTCCGGGAACATTCAGTACTTC.

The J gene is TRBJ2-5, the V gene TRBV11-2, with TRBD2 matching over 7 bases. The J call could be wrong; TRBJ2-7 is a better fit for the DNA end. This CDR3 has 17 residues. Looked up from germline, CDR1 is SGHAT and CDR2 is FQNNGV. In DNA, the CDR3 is TGTGCCAGCATCCCCTCTAGCGGCTACCACCCTTCCTACGAGCAGTACTTC. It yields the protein CASIPSSGYHPSYEQYF.

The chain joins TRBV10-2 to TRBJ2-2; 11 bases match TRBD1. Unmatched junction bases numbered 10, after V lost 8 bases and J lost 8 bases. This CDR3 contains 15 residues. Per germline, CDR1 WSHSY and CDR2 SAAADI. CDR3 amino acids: CASGRGQGVSGELFF. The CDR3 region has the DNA TGCGCCAGCGGGAGGGGACAGGGGGTCAGTGGGGAGCTGTTTTTT.

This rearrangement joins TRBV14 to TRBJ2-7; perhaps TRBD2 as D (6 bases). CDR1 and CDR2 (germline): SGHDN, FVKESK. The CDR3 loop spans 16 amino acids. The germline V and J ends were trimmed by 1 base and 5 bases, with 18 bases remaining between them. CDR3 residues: CASSQGIARGWDEQYF. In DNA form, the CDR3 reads TGTGCCAGCAGCCAAGGCATAGCCCGGGGGTGGGACGAGCAGTACTTC.

The CDR3 DNA reads TGCGCCAGCAGGACGACGGACACCGGGGAGCTGTTTTTT. It codes for CASRTTDTGELFF. The chain combines TRBV5-1 with TRBJ2-2; D gene unclear. The CDR3 loop spans 13 amino acids. Germline V CDR1 and CDR2: SGHRS, YFSETQ. V was pared by 5 bases and J by 3 bases, with 8 bases between.

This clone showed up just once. The CDR3, as DNA: TGTGCCAGCAGCTTGCAGGGCACAGATACGCAGTATTTT. Amino acids: CASSLQGTDTQYF. This chain connects TRBV7-8 to TRBJ2-3; unclear D gene. V shed 3 bases and J shed 1 base, with 5 bases lying between them. Germline loops: CDR1 SGHVS, CDR2 FQNEAQ. This CDR3 is built from 13 residues.